These 32 T cell receptor beta chains were sequenced from one sample in a study of T cell responses to AZD1222 COVID-19 vaccine. The repertoire was sequenced with immunoSEQ multiplex PCR; TCRdb's copy has only in-frame clones and lacks some. This repertoire shows about 140,000 clones, approximately 90% found once; its top ten account for roughly 1.7%. The input for sequencing was peripheral blood, taken on day 0 of AZD1222 vaccination. The receptors were sampled from an adult in good health.

This clone was recorded once. V is TRBV20-1 and J is TRBJ1-6, with TRBD1 matching over 7 bases. Trimming removed 3 bases from V and 7 bases from J; junction bases left unmatched: 9. Looked up from germline, CDR1 is DFQATT and CDR2 is SNEGSKA (reference sequence). This CDR3 spans 15 amino acids. This CDR3 reads CSASLGGRQNSPLHF. As DNA, the CDR3 is TGCAGTGCTAGTTTAGGGGGCCGACAGAATTCACCCCTCCACTTT.

For this clone: Additional DNA sequences in this sample encode the identical CDR3. V and J are TRBV7-9 and TRBJ1-2, with 9 bases aligning to TRBD1. Germline V CDR1 and CDR2: SEHNR, FQNEAQ (reference sequence). This CDR3 is 13 amino acids long. J was trimmed by 4 bases and V by 3 bases; bases with no gene match: 0. CDR3 protein: CASSLGQGYGYTF. As DNA, the CDR3 is TGTGCCAGCAGCTTGGGACAGGGCTATGGCTACACCTTC.

CDR3 sequence reads: CASIPLEGSMNTEAFF. The CDR3 DNA reads TGTGCCAGTATTCCGCTCGAGGGGAGCATGAACACTGAAGCTTTCTTT. The V call is TRBV19, the J call TRBJ1-1, with D possibly TRBD1 on 5 matching bases. The V gene lost 7 bases and the J gene lost 0 bases, with 18 bases spanning the gap. Germline V lookup: CDR1 LNHDA, CDR2 SQIVND (reference sequence). The CDR3 is made up of 16 amino acids. The whole variable domain, remainder taken from reference TRBV19 and TRBJ1-1, is DGGITQSPKYLFRKEGQNVTLSCEQNLNHDAMYWYRQDPGQGLRLIYYSQIVNDFQKGDIAEGYSVSREKKESFPLTVTSAQKNPTAFYLCASIPLEGSMNTEAFFGQGTRLTVV.

The CDR3 DNA reads TGTGCCAGCAGTTTCGGCTGGGAAGGCACAGATACGCAGTATTTT. As protein: CASSFGWEGTDTQYF. This rearrangement joins TRBV28 to TRBJ2-3; no clear D gene. The V end lost 3 bases, the J end lost 1 base, and 11 bases lay between the germline ends. In germline, CDR1 is MDHEN, CDR2 SYDVKM. The CDR3 runs 15 residues.

The rearrangement links TRBV4-2 to TRBJ2-7; 13 nucleotides line up with TRBD2. CDR1 LGHNA and CDR2 YNFKEQ come from the germline V gene. V lost 4 bases, J lost 0 bases, and 6 bases stayed unmatched. This CDR3 region has 17 residues. Here the CDR3 reads CASSRGTSGDSSYEQYF. The CDR3 DNA follows: TGTGCCAGCAGCCGCGGGACTAGCGGGGATAGCTCCTACGAGCAGTACTTC.

In regard to this clone: Distinct nucleotide sequences in the sample also encode this CDR3. This chain uses TRBV18 with TRBJ2-5, with D uncertain. Germline values: CDR1 KGHSH, CDR2 LQKENI. With 4 bases removed from V and 2 bases from J, the gap between germline ends came to 8 bases. The CDR3 is made up of 13 amino acids. CDR3 bases: TGTGCCAGCTCACTCAAACATCAAGAGACCCAGTACTTC. Its protein is CASSLKHQETQYF.

The chain combines TRBV7-9 with TRBJ2-3; TRBD2 matches 8 bases. Losses at the gene ends were 1 base for V and 2 bases for J; bases not matched to a gene: 5. The CDR3 runs 16 residues. Germline V lookup: CDR1 SEHNR, CDR2 FQNEAQ (reference sequence). CDR3 DNA sequence: TGTGCCAGCAGCTTAGGATCGGGGGGGCACACAGATACGCAGTATTTT. Translation gives CASSLGSGGHTDTQYF.

The genes are TRBV5-1 and TRBJ2-5, with 7 bases identical to TRBD2. There are 15 residues in the CDR3. Per germline, CDR1 SGHRS and CDR2 YFSETQ. The J segment lost 1 base and the V segment lost 4 bases, leaving 7 bases of the junction unmatched. The CDR3 nucleotides read TGCGCCAGCAGCCTTTCAGCGGGATCCCAAGAGACCCAGTACTTC. Encoded protein: CASSLSAGSQETQYF. Drawing the rest from reference TRBV5-1 and TRBJ2-5, the complete variable domain is KAGVTQTPRYLIKTRGQQVTLSCSPISGHRSVSWYQQTPGQGLQFLFEYFSETQRNKGNFPGRFSGRQFSNSRSEMNVSTLELGDSALYLCASSLSAGSQETQYFGPGTRLLVL.

The genes are TRBV11-3 and TRBJ2-5, with TRBD2 identical over 8 bases. CDR3 length: 15 residues. Germline CDR1 reads SGHNT; CDR2 reads YENEEA. V was clipped by 5 bases and J by 5 bases; unmatched bases: 10. The CDR3 loop is CASSQGAGAGETQYF. DNA for the CDR3: TGTGCCAGCAGCCAGGGAGCGGGGGCGGGGGAGACCCAGTACTTC.

The chain couples TRBV6-5 to TRBJ2-3; no clear D. Per germline, CDR1 MNHEY and CDR2 SVGAGI. V was clipped by 6 bases and J by 2 bases, with 9 bases between them. CDR3 length: 13 amino acids. The CDR3 DNA sequence: TGTGCCAGCAGCCTCGACCACACAGATACGCAGTATTTT. Protein product: CASSLDHTDTQYF.

The genes are TRBV7-3 and TRBJ2-2, with 7 bases aligning to TRBD2. The CDR3 length is 14 residues. Trimming cost V 8 bases and J 4 bases; bases outside gene matches: 7. Looked up from germline, CDR1 is SGHTA and CDR2 is FQGTGA. This CDR3 reads CASGRGRSTGELFF. The CDR3 DNA sequence: TGTGCCAGCGGGAGGGGTCGGAGCACCGGGGAGCTGTTTTTT.

This chain uses TRBV7-2 with TRBJ1-3; weak D call: TRBD1 (5 bases). Trimming shortened V by 4 bases and J by 0 bases, and 13 bases separated the two germline ends. The CDR3 sequence is 16 residues long. The germline CDR1 and CDR2 sequences are SGHTA and FQGNSA. CDR3 DNA sequence: TGTGCCAGCAGCTCTCCGGGCAGGGACTCTGGAAACACCATATATTTT. Residues: CASSSPGRDSGNTIYF.

This chain uses TRBV2 with TRBJ2-7; D is unclear. This CDR3 contains 12 residues. The V end was cut by 10 bases, the J end by 5 bases, with 15 bases between. CDR1 and CDR2 from the germline V gene are SNHLY and FYNNEI. The CDR3 loop reads CATTMRENEQYF. In DNA form, the CDR3 reads TGTGCCACCACAATGAGAGAGAACGAGCAGTACTTC.

The gene calls are TRBV30 and TRBJ1-2, with a weak D call TRBD1 (5 bases). Trimming shortened V by 3 bases and J by 4 bases, and 12 bases separated the two germline ends. In germline, CDR1 is GTSNPN, CDR2 SVGIG (reference sequence). There are 13 residues in the CDR3. The CDR3 coding sequence is TGTGCCTGGAGGAGGGACGGGTCCTATGGCTACACCTTC. Its translation: CAWRRDGSYGYTF.

V usage is TRBV7-9 and J usage is TRBJ2-7; D gene uncertain. Deletions cut 5 bases from V and 1 base from J, with 15 bases between. The CDR3 has 15 residues. Per germline, CDR1 SEHNR and CDR2 FQNEAQ (reference sequence). The chain's CDR3 is CASSPGPQGSYEQYF. CDR3 bases: TGTGCCAGCAGCCCGGGCCCCCAAGGGTCCTACGAGCAGTACTTC.

The rearrangement links TRBV27 to TRBJ2-1, with D perhaps given as TRBD1 or TRBD2 (6 bases each). V lost 3 bases, J lost 9 bases, and 12 bases lay in between. CDR1 and CDR2 from the germline V gene are MNHEY and SMNVEV (reference sequence). CDR3 length: 13 amino acids. The CDR3 DNA reads as TGTGCCAGCAGTTTTGACGGGGGCATTGAGCAGTTCTTC. Encoded protein: CASSFDGGIEQFF.

The J gene is TRBJ2-3, the V gene TRBV24-1; 13 bases are shared with TRBD2. Germline CDR1 is KGHDR and CDR2 is SFDVKD. The junction had 11 bases not matched to a gene; V was cut back by 5 bases and J by 4 bases. The length of the CDR3 is 18 residues. The DNA of the CDR3 is TGTGCCACCAGTGGGCCGGAACTAGCGGGGGGGCCCGCAGATACGCAGTATTTT. This translates into CATSGPELAGGPADTQYF.

The V gene is TRBV19, the J gene TRBJ2-7; 9 bases line up with TRBD1. After removal of 1 base from V and 4 bases from J, the junction contained 2 bases not matched to a gene. This CDR3 is built from 14 residues. The V gene's germline CDR1 is LNHDA and CDR2 SQIVND (reference sequence). This chain's CDR3 is CASSIAGTGYEQYF. The CDR3 coding sequence is TGTGCCAGTAGTATAGCCGGGACAGGGTACGAGCAGTACTTC.

V is TRBV28 and J is TRBJ2-3; no clear D. The CDR3 is 15 residues long. CDR1 is MDHEN and CDR2 is SYDVKM in the germline V gene. Trimming removed 8 bases at V and 4 bases at J, with 19 bases between. DNA for the CDR3: TGTGCCAGCTCCCGCTTGGGGTACGAGCCAGATACGCAGTATTTT. This translates into CASSRLGYEPDTQYF.

The V call is TRBV9, the J call TRBJ1-1, with a weak D call TRBD1 (6 bases). CDR1 is SGDLS and CDR2 is YYNGEE in the germline V gene. The CDR3 sequence is 13 residues long. Trimming took 3 bases from V and 5 from J, leaving 11 bases between them. CDR3 region: CASSGGTGTEAFF. The CDR3 DNA reads TGTGCCAGCAGCGGGGGAACAGGGACTGAAGCTTTCTTT. The whole variable domain, filled in from reference TRBV9 and TRBJ1-1, reads DSGVTQTPKHLITATGQRVTLRCSPRSGDLSVYWYQQSLDQGLQFLIQYYNGEERAKGNILERFSAQQFPDLHSELNLSSLELGDSALYFCASSGGTGTEAFFGQGTRLTVV.

V gene TRBV9 combines with J gene TRBJ2-1; D unclear. This CDR3 has 13 residues. Per the germline V gene, CDR1 is SGDLS and CDR2 is YYNGEE. Trimming cost V 3 bases and J 8 bases, with 12 bases left between them. CDR3 protein: CASSDLDPHEQFF. The CDR3 DNA sequence: TGTGCCAGCAGCGACCTGGACCCGCATGAGCAGTTCTTC.

This sequence joins TRBV6-2 or TRBV6-3 and TRBJ2-5, with 13 bases lining up with TRBD2. Germline V gene data show CDR1 as MNHEY and CDR2 as SVGEGT. The V gene end was trimmed by 6 bases and the J gene end by 4 bases; junction bases not matched to a gene: 14. CDR3 length: 18 amino acids. The CDR3 coding sequence is TGTGCCAGCAGCTGGACTAGCGGGAGAATGGGGACCCGAGAGACCCAGTACTTC. This gives the protein CASSWTSGRMGTRETQYF.

The chain recombines TRBV29-1 with TRBJ2-7; TRBD1 matches at 8 bases. CDR1 is SQVTM and CDR2 is ANQGSEA in the germline V gene. The CDR3 spans 13 residues. The J segment lost 3 bases and the V segment lost 7 bases, leaving 8 bases of the junction unmatched. The CDR3 DNA follows: TGCAGCGCGATCAGGGGGCCGATCTACGAGCAGTACTTC. It yields the protein CSAIRGPIYEQYF.

The rearrangement joins TRBV29-1 to TRBJ2-3; D tentatively fits TRBD1 or TRBD2 (5 bases each). CDR1 is SQVTM, CDR2 ANQGSEA, per germline. This CDR3 contains 13 residues. Trimming stripped 4 bases from V and 0 bases from J, with 8 bases between. The CDR3 DNA is TGCAGCGTTGCCGGGGCTAGCACAGATACGCAGTATTTT. Translation: CSVAGASTDTQYF.

The V and J genes are TRBV23-1 and TRBJ2-2; D is unresolved. TRBV23-1 is an open reading frame, and its role is uncertain. This CDR3 has 14 residues. Trimming took 0 bases from V and 3 from J, leaving 5 bases between them. The CDR3 bases are TGCGCCAGCAGTCAATCGGGCTACACCGGGGAGCTGTTTTTT. Residues: CASSQSGYTGELFF.

V and J are TRBV6-5 and TRBJ2-7; D call uncertain. The V end was cut by 2 bases, the J end by 6 bases, with 14 bases between. Germline CDR1 MNHEY, CDR2 SVGAGI. The CDR3 is made up of 14 amino acids. The chain's CDR3 is CASSYLQSGGEQYF. The CDR3 coding sequence is TGTGCCAGCAGTTACCTGCAGTCCGGTGGCGAGCAGTACTTC.

The V and J genes are TRBV7-2 and TRBJ1-3, with 8 bases fitting TRBD1. V dropped 3 bases and J dropped 2; count of bases not matched to a gene: 3. In germline, CDR1 is SGHTA, CDR2 FQGNSA. This CDR3 is 15 amino acids long. The CDR3 nucleotides are TGTGCCAGCAGCTTGGACAGGGTGCCTGGAAACACCATATATTTT. It yields the protein CASSLDRVPGNTIYF.

This rearrangement joins TRBV2 to TRBJ1-5; 7 nucleotides agree with TRBD1. Per germline, CDR1 SNHLY and CDR2 FYNNEI. The CDR3 has 13 residues. V lost 6 bases to trimming and J lost 7 bases; unmatched junction nucleotides: 6. The CDR3 bases are TGTGCCAGCAGCTTCGACAGGGAACAGCCCCAGCATTTT. As protein: CASSFDREQPQHF.

This clone was seen only once. The chain employs TRBV19 and TRBJ2-3, with 10 bases aligning to TRBD2. V lost 9 bases to trimming and J lost 4 bases; unmatched junction nucleotides: 13. This CDR3 is 16 amino acids long. Germline V gene lookup returns CDR1 LNHDA and CDR2 SQIVND (reference sequence). Here the CDR3 reads CASRDGLAGVSDTQYF. The CDR3 DNA reads TGTGCCAGCCGTGACGGCCTAGCGGGAGTCTCAGATACGCAGTATTTT. Filled out from reference TRBV19 and TRBJ2-3, the complete variable domain reads DGGITQSPKYLFRKEGQNVTLSCEQNLNHDAMYWYRQDPGQGLRLIYYSQIVNDFQKGDIAEGYSVSREKKESFPLTVTSAQKNPTAFYLCASRDGLAGVSDTQYFGPGTRLTVL.

CDR3: CAWSRVISGNTIYF. As DNA, the CDR3 is TGTGCCTGGAGTCGGGTGATCTCTGGAAACACCATATATTTT. J is TRBJ1-3 and V is TRBV30; D is undetermined. Trimming took off 2 bases at V and 0 bases at J, with 8 bases between the two ends. Germline loops: CDR1 GTSNPN, CDR2 SVGIG (reference sequence). This CDR3 is 14 amino acids long.

This chain links TRBV5-4 with TRBJ1-4; D uncertain. Deletions cut 3 bases from V and 8 bases from J, with 17 bases between. Per the germline V gene, CDR1 is SGHNT and CDR2 is YYREEE (reference sequence). The CDR3 length is 15 residues. The CDR3 loop is CASSSVSGYGEKLFF. CDR3 nucleotide sequence: TGTGCCAGCAGCTCCGTGAGCGGGTATGGCGAAAAACTGTTTTTT.

This clone was seen more than once but under ten times. CDR3 residues: CASRQREEWETQYF. The CDR3 DNA follows: TGTGCCAGTAGGCAGCGGGAGGAGTGGGAGACCCAGTACTTC. The genes are TRBV19 and TRBJ2-5, with TRBD2 matching 9 bases. The CDR3 covers 14 residues. J lost 5 bases, V lost 6 bases, and 7 bases had no gene match. Germline lookup yields CDR1 LNHDA and CDR2 SQIVND (reference sequence).